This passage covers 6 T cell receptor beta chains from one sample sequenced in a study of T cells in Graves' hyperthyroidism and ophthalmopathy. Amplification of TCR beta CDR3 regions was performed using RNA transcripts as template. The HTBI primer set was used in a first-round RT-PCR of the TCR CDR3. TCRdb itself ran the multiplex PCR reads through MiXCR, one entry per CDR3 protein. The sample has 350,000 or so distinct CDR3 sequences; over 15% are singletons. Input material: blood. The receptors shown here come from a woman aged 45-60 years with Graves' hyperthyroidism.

DNA of the CDR3: TGTGCCAGCAGTGACCCCCCCTACGAGCAGTACGTC. Translating gives CASSDPPYEQYV. The chain is built from TRBV6-1 and TRBJ2-7; no reliable D call. Trimming stripped 3 bases from V and 2 bases from J, with 5 bases between. The V gene's germline CDR1 is MNHNS and CDR2 SASEGT. The CDR3 sequence is 12 residues long.

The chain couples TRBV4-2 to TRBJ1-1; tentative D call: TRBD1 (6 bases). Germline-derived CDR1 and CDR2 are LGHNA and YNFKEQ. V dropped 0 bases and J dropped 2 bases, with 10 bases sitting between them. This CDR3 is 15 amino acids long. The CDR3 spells CASSQEVGGNTEAFF. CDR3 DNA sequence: TGTGCCAGCAGCCAAGAGGTAGGGGGAAACACTGAAGCTTTCTTT.

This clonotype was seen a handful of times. The CDR3 DNA sequence: TGTGCCACCAGCTCAGGGGGTATAGGTGAAAAACTGTTTTTT. Translating it yields CATSSGGIGEKLFF. The V gene is TRBV15, the J gene TRBJ1-4; 7 nucleotides match TRBD1. V lost 5 bases, J lost 7 bases, and 7 bases stayed unmatched. CDR3 length: 14 residues. Germline loops: CDR1 LNHNV, CDR2 YYDKDF (reference sequence).

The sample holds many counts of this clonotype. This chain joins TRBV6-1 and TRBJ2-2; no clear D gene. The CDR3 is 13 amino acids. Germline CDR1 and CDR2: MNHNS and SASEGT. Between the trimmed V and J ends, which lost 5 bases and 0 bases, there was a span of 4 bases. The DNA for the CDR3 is TGTGCCAGCAGTTCCGCGAACACCGGGGAGCTGTTTTTT. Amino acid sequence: CASSSANTGELFF.

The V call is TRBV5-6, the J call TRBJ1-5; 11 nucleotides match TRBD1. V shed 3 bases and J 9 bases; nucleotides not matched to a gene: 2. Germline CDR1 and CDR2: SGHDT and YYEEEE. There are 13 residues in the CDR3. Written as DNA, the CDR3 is TGTGCCAGCAGCTGGGGGACAGGGGGGCCCCAGCATTTT. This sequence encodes CASSWGTGGPQHF.

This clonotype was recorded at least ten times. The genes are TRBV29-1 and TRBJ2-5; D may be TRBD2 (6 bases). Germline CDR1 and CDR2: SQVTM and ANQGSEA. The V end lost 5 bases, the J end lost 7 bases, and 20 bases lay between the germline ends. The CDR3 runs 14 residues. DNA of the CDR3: TGCAGCGTTTATGACCGAAGGAGGGCAGCGACCCAGTACTTC. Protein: CSVYDRRRAATQYF.